The 4 T cell receptor beta chains below were found in one sample sequenced in a study of blood T cell repertoires in COVID-19. Sequencing was performed with immunoSEQ multiplex PCR; in TCRdb, only in-frame clones are kept and a portion is missing. The sample includes 140,000 to 150,000 clones, about 80% of them seen just once. Material for sequencing was peripheral blood. Receptors were obtained from a human donor in a cohort sampled during active COVID-19.

This chain joins TRBV2 and TRBJ2-5; perhaps TRBD2 as D (7 bases). This CDR3 comprises 14 residues. Trimming stripped 6 bases from V and 0 bases from J, with 11 bases between. Germline V lookup: CDR1 SNHLY, CDR2 FYNNEI. CDR3 DNA: TGTGCCAGCAGAGGGGGGGGATACCAAGAGACCCAGTACTTC. It yields the protein CASRGGGYQETQYF.

The V gene is TRBV6-6, the J gene TRBJ2-1; possible D gene TRBD2, 6 bases. The CDR3 has 12 amino acids. Germline loops: CDR1 MNHNY, CDR2 SVGAGI (reference sequence). With 4 bases removed from V and 7 bases from J, the gap between germline ends came to 8 bases. Here the CDR3 reads CASSFAGNEQFF. CDR3 DNA: TGTGCCAGCAGTTTCGCGGGAAATGAGCAGTTCTTC.

The rearrangement uses TRBV6-2 or TRBV6-3 and TRBJ1-1, with unresolved D. Germline CDR1 reads MNHEY; CDR2 reads SVGEGT. The CDR3 spans 14 residues. Trimming cost V 5 bases and J 0 bases, with 10 bases left between them. The DNA for the CDR3 is TGTGCCAGCAGTCGGGGATTCATGAACACTGAAGCTTTCTTT. Protein product: CASSRGFMNTEAFF.

The chain carries TRBV4-1 and TRBJ2-1, with TRBD2 matching over 12 bases. Germline trimming cut 3 bases from V and 4 bases from J; bases unmatched to any gene: 4. Germline V CDR1 and CDR2: MGHRA, YSYEKL. This CDR3 spans 16 amino acids. The CDR3: CASSQILAGGYNEQFF. Written as DNA, the CDR3 is TGCGCCAGCAGCCAGATACTAGCGGGAGGATACAATGAGCAGTTCTTC.